This T cell receptor beta chain was retrieved from a study of cytomegalovirus exposure and HLA in healthy donors. PCR primers comprised 60 Vbeta and 13 Jbeta primers. The table came from immunoSEQ multiplex PCR; TCRdb's copy has only in-frame clones and leaves some out. The sample has around 200,000 clones; over 75% are singletons. The ends lost 5 bases at V and 6 bases at J; junction bases unmatched: 6. CDR3 length: 13 amino acids. Per germline, CDR1 SGHTA and CDR2 FQGNSA. J is TRBJ2-7 and V is TRBV7-2, with 8 bases matching TRBD1. The clonotype was recovered from a female donor in good health and CMV-seronegative. The sample consisted of PBMCs. The CDR3 sequence is CASSKLDRGEQYF. The CDR3 DNA follows: TGTGCCAGCAGCAAGCTTGACAGGGGCGAGCAGTACTTC.